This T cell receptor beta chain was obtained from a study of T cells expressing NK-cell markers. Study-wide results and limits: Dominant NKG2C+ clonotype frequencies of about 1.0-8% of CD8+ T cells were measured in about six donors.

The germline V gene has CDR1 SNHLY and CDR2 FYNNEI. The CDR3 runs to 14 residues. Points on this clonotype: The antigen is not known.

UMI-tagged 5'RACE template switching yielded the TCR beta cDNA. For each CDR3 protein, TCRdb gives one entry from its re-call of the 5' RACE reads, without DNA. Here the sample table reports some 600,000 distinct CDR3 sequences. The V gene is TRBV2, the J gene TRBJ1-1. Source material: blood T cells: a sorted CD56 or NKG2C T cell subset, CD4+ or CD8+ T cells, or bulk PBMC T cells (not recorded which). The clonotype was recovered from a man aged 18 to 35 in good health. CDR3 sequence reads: CASTFRGQHTEAFF.